Below, 26 T cell receptor beta chains from the same sample are listed, as sequenced in a study of blood T cell repertoires in COVID-19. Assay used: immunoSEQ multiplex PCR; TCRdb lists only in-frame clones, some missing. This table has roughly 60,000 clones, roughly 90% appearing once. Source material: peripheral blood. The receptors here all came from a man over 45 with active COVID-19.

The CDR3 here is CASSKDSNSGNTIYF. CDR3 coding DNA: TGCGCCAGTTCGAAAGACAGTAACTCTGGAAACACCATATATTTT. The rearrangement uses TRBV5-1 and TRBJ1-3; weak D call: TRBD1 (5 bases). V was trimmed by 8 bases and J by 0 bases, leaving 15 bases between them. Germline CDR1 reads SGHRS; CDR2 reads YFSETQ. The CDR3 is made up of 15 amino acids.

The CDR3 here is CASSPTGRLYGYTF. In DNA, the CDR3 is TGTGCCAGCAGCCCGACAGGGCGACTCTATGGCTACACCTTC. The J gene is TRBJ1-2, the V gene TRBV11-2; TRBD1 matches at 7 bases. J was trimmed by 4 bases and V by 5 bases; bases with no gene match: 7. CDR3 size: 14 residues. The V gene's germline CDR1 is SGHAT and CDR2 FQNNGV.

This chain joins TRBV6-1 and TRBJ1-1, with 9 bases identical to TRBD1. The CDR3 runs 16 residues. Germline loops: CDR1 MNHNS, CDR2 SASEGT. The ends lost 3 bases at V and 2 bases at J; junction bases unmatched: 7. In nucleotides, the CDR3 is TGTGCCAGCAGTGATTACGGGACAGGGACTAACACTGAAGCTTTCTTT. It specifies CASSDYGTGTNTEAFF.

CDR3 residues: CASSQGLRGGVTDTQYF. CDR3 in DNA: TGTGCCAGCAGCCAAGGTTTGAGGGGGGGGGTCACAGATACGCAGTATTTT. This chain connects TRBV3-1 (or the pseudogene TRBV3-2) to TRBJ2-3; tentative D call: TRBD2 (7 bases). Germline-derived CDR1 and CDR2 are LGHDT and YNNKEL (reference sequence). This CDR3 is 17 amino acids long. The V and J ends lost 1 base and 2 bases respectively, with 16 bases between them.

The chain combines TRBV3-1 (or the pseudogene TRBV3-2) with TRBJ1-2, with unresolved D. Trimming cost V 6 bases and J 1 base, with 12 bases left between them. CDR3 length equals 14 residues. Germline V lookup: CDR1 LGHDT, CDR2 YNNKEL (reference sequence). The CDR3 loop is CASRALGSNYGYTF. The CDR3 DNA reads TGTGCCAGCAGGGCCTTGGGGAGTAACTATGGCTACACCTTC.

The chain uses TRBV19 and TRBJ1-5; D may be TRBD1 (5 bases). CDR1 and CDR2 from the germline V gene are LNHDA and SQIVND (reference sequence). The V and J ends lost 6 bases and 6 bases respectively, with 18 bases between them. The CDR3 consists of 15 residues. The CDR3 is CASRNIRVGVQPQHF. The CDR3 nucleotides are TGTGCCAGTAGAAACATCAGGGTTGGCGTTCAGCCCCAGCATTTT.

The gene calls are TRBV3-1 (or the pseudogene TRBV3-2) and TRBJ2-7; 10 bases line up with TRBD1. J was trimmed by 5 bases and V by 2 bases; bases with no gene match: 9. The germline gives CDR1 LGHDT, CDR2 YNNKEL (reference sequence). The CDR3 runs 16 residues. The chain's CDR3 is CASSQYGQGGVDEQYF. The CDR3 DNA reads as TGTGCCAGCAGCCAATATGGACAGGGGGGTGTCGACGAGCAGTACTTC.

The chain recombines TRBV19 with TRBJ2-2; 9 nucleotides align to TRBD2. Germline V gene data show CDR1 as LNHDA and CDR2 as SQIVND (reference sequence). There are 17 residues in the CDR3. The J segment lost 7 bases and the V segment lost 7 bases, leaving 16 bases of the junction unmatched. As DNA, the CDR3 is TGTGCCAGTAACCCCCTCGGGCGGGGGGGCCAAGGCGGGGAGCTGTTTTTT. Residues: CASNPLGRGGQGGELFF. Full variable domain (remainder filled in from reference TRBV19 and TRBJ2-2): DGGITQSPKYLFRKEGQNVTLSCEQNLNHDAMYWYRQDPGQGLRLIYYSQIVNDFQKGDIAEGYSVSREKKESFPLTVTSAQKNPTAFYLCASNPLGRGGQGGELFFGEGSRLTVL.

The sample holds one count of this clone. The DNA for the CDR3 is TGTGCCAGCAGCTCCCTACAGTGGTCCTACGAGCAGTACTTC. It codes for CASSSLQWSYEQYF. The gene calls are TRBV11-2 and TRBJ2-7; D is unresolved. CDR3 length equals 14 residues. V lost 4 bases and J lost 1, with 11 bases in between. Germline loops: CDR1 SGHAT, CDR2 FQNNGV.

The chain combines TRBV13 with TRBJ2-3, with D perhaps TRBD2 (6 bases). V was trimmed by 5 bases and J by 4 bases, leaving 10 bases between them. This CDR3 is 13 amino acids long. CDR1 and CDR2 (germline): PRHDT, FYEKMQ (reference sequence). CDR3 DNA: TGTGCCAGCAGCCTGCTAGCGTCAGATACGCAGTATTTT. Translating it yields CASSLLASDTQYF.

V is TRBV7-2 and J is TRBJ2-1, with TRBD1 matching over 10 bases. The V gene's germline CDR1 is SGHTA and CDR2 FQGNSA. V shed 4 bases and J 7 bases; nucleotides not matched to a gene: 4. The CDR3 length is 14 residues. In nucleotides, the CDR3 is TGTGCCAGCAGCTCCCCGGACAGGGGGAATGAGCAGTTCTTC. Translating gives CASSSPDRGNEQFF.

The rearrangement links TRBV27 to TRBJ1-2; TRBD1 is a possible D gene (5 bases). This CDR3 has 13 amino acids. V lost 6 bases and J lost 2, with 10 bases in between. Germline V lookup: CDR1 MNHEY, CDR2 SMNVEV (reference sequence). The CDR3 sequence is CASREGPNYGYTF. In nucleotides, the CDR3 is TGTGCCAGCAGGGAGGGGCCCAACTATGGCTACACCTTC.

This sequence joins TRBV12-3 or TRBV12-4 and TRBJ1-2, with D possibly matching TRBD1 (5 bases). CDR3 length: 13 residues. V was trimmed by 7 bases and J by 4 bases, leaving 13 bases between them. The CDR3 DNA is TGTGCCAGCACGGAGGGGAGGGCCTATGGCTACACCTTC. Protein product: CASTEGRAYGYTF.

The CDR3 DNA reads as TGTGCCAGCAGCCCTCAGGCGGGGTCTGGGGAGACCCAGTACTTC. Translated, it gives CASSPQAGSGETQYF. This chain connects TRBV9 to TRBJ2-5, with a weak D call TRBD2 (6 bases). The V end was cut by 4 bases, the J end by 5 bases, with 18 bases between. This CDR3 comprises 15 residues. Per germline, CDR1 SGDLS and CDR2 YYNGEE.

V and J are TRBV5-6 and TRBJ2-3, with 8 bases fitting TRBD2. J was trimmed by 0 bases and V by 0 bases; bases with no gene match: 3. Germline V gene data show CDR1 as SGHDT and CDR2 as YYEEEE. The CDR3 is 16 residues long. CDR3: CASSLGAGVSTDTQYF. For the CDR3, the DNA is TGTGCCAGCAGCTTGGGAGCGGGGGTGAGCACAGATACGCAGTATTTT.

The rearrangement uses TRBV4-1 and TRBJ2-2; possibly TRBD2 for D (6 bases). CDR1 and CDR2 from the germline V gene are MGHRA and YSYEKL. The CDR3 covers 16 residues. Trimming removed 3 bases at V and 7 bases at J, with 18 bases between. CDR3 amino acids: CASSQLWGVAGGELFF. CDR3 sequence (DNA): TGCGCCAGCAGCCAGCTTTGGGGGGTAGCCGGCGGGGAGCTGTTTTTT.

The chain employs TRBV19 and TRBJ1-1, with D hard to call. The CDR3 covers 13 residues. Germline CDR1 LNHDA, CDR2 SQIVND (reference sequence). V was cut by 5 bases and J by 1 base, with 8 bases left in between. The DNA for the CDR3 is TGTGCCAGTAGTTCGCAGGCGAACACTGAAGCTTTCTTT. Its translation: CASSSQANTEAFF.

The chain uses TRBV5-4 and TRBJ2-6, with D unclear. This CDR3 region has 15 residues. The V gene lost 4 bases and the J gene lost 2 bases, with 10 bases spanning the gap. Per the germline V gene, CDR1 is SGHNT and CDR2 is YYREEE (reference sequence). CDR3 in DNA: TGTGCCAGCAGCAAACAGTCTACTGGGGCCAACGTCCTGACTTTC. This codes for CASSKQSTGANVLTF.

The chain recombines TRBV20-1 with TRBJ2-3; D remains ambiguous. CDR1 and CDR2 from the germline V gene are DFQATT and SNEGSKA (reference sequence). The CDR3 sequence is 14 residues long. Trimming removed 3 bases at V and 2 bases at J, with 12 bases between. The CDR3 DNA reads TGCAGTGCTAGTTCGGCGACTCTCACAGATACGCAGTATTTT. This encodes CSASSATLTDTQYF.

The chain combines TRBV10-3 with TRBJ2-7; 8 bases line up with TRBD1. The end of the DNA is better explained by TRBJ2-4, so the J call may be wrong. This CDR3 contains 11 residues. Germline CDR1 is ENHRY and CDR2 is SYGVKD. The CDR3 is CAIADRDIQYF. CDR3 nucleotides: TGTGCCATCGCGGACAGGGACATTCAGTACTTC.

The V call is TRBV5-6, the J call TRBJ2-7; 7 bases map to TRBD2. V trimming: 3 bases; J trimming: 0 bases; junction bases outside the gene matches: 15. Germline assignment: CDR1 SGHDT and CDR2 YYEEEE. The CDR3 has 18 amino acids. CDR3 nucleotides: TGTGCCAGCAGCTATGCTAGCGGCCCACTATCCAGCTCCTACGAGCAGTACTTC. The encoded protein is CASSYASGPLSSSYEQYF.

The chain combines TRBV30 with TRBJ1-6, with TRBD1 matching 10 bases. Per germline, CDR1 GTSNPN and CDR2 SVGIG (reference sequence). This CDR3 has 14 residues. Trimming cost V 5 bases and J 9 bases; bases outside gene matches: 7. The CDR3, as DNA: TGTGCCTGGGGGGCCGGACAGGGGGGTTCACCCCTCCACTTT. Its protein product is CAWGAGQGGSPLHF.

The CDR3 loop reads CASSPGLAGRTDTQYF. The CDR3 DNA reads as TGTGCCAGCTCACCTGGGCTAGCGGGTCGCACAGATACGCAGTATTTT. The chain combines TRBV18 with TRBJ2-3; TRBD2 matches at 8 bases. Germline assignment: CDR1 KGHSH and CDR2 LQKENI. With V trimmed by 3 bases and J by 1 base, 6 bases remained unmatched. The CDR3 covers 16 residues. Complete variable domain (other parts from reference TRBV18 and TRBJ2-3): NAGVMQNPRHLVRRRGQEARLRCSPMKGHSHVYWYRQLPEEGLKFMVYLQKENIIDESGMPKERFSAEFPKEGPSILRIQQVVRGDSAAYFCASSPGLAGRTDTQYFGPGTRLTVL.

The CDR3 loop reads CASSSTGEAFF. CDR3 DNA sequence: TGTGCCAGCAGCAGTACAGGCGAAGCTTTCTTT. V is TRBV9 and J is TRBJ1-1; TRBD1 might be the D (5 bases). From germline, CDR1 is SGDLS and CDR2 YYNGEE. There are 11 residues in the CDR3. V lost 4 bases to trimming and J lost 8 bases, with 9 bases between them.

J is TRBJ1-5 and V is TRBV6-2 or TRBV6-3, with 7 bases aligning to TRBD1. Germline V gives CDR1 MNHEY, CDR2 SVGEGT. This CDR3 is built from 19 residues. V gave up 2 bases and J gave up 0 bases; unmatched junction bases: 13. The CDR3 sequence is CASSYPVWGTAYSNQPQHF. The CDR3 nucleotides are TGTGCCAGCAGTTACCCGGTCTGGGGGACAGCTTATAGCAATCAGCCCCAGCATTTT.

The chain has TRBV6-5 and TRBJ2-2; the match to TRBD2 covers 10 bases. The CDR3 extends over 15 amino acids. V lost 8 bases, J lost 5 bases, and 8 bases stayed unmatched. The germline V gene encodes CDR1 MNHEY and CDR2 SVGAGI. The CDR3 DNA is TGTGCCAGCTCCATGCTAGCGGGGGAGACCGGGGAGCTGTTTTTT. Its protein is CASSMLAGETGELFF.